Listed here are 27 T cell receptor beta chains from one sample, sequenced in a study of tumor-infiltrating lymphocytes in oesophageal squamous cell carcinoma. Each CDR3 protein gets one entry after TCRdb re-called the PCR reads with MiXCR. The sample consists of 3,500 to 4,000 distinct CDR3 sequences, roughly 21% of them appearing once. Sequenced material: normal esophageal tissue next to the tumor. All receptors come from a male donor with esophageal squamous cell carcinoma.

By frequency in the sample, this clonotype is large. The chain joins TRBV7-3 to TRBJ2-6; D uncertain. CDR1 is SGHTA and CDR2 is FQGTGA in the germline V gene. The CDR3 has 16 amino acids. Trimming shortened V by 2 bases and J by 2 bases, and 10 bases separated the two germline ends. CDR3 DNA sequence: TGTGCCAGCAGCTTAGGACCTCGGCCTGGGGCCAACGTCCTGACTTTC. This sequence encodes CASSLGPRPGANVLTF.

This clonotype was observed at least ten times. This chain links TRBV5-6 with TRBJ2-2; TRBD1 matches 9 bases. The CDR3 extends over 16 amino acids. The J segment lost 6 bases and the V segment lost 4 bases, leaving 10 bases of the junction unmatched. CDR1 SGHDT and CDR2 YYEEEE come from the germline V gene. CDR3 sequence (DNA): TGTGCCAGCAGCACGGACGGGACAGGGTGGGCCGGGGAGCTGTTTTTT. Its protein is CASSTDGTGWAGELFF.

The chain recombines TRBV5-3 with TRBJ1-2, with D possibly being TRBD1 (5 bases). TRBV5-3 is an ORF; its function is uncertain. This CDR3 is built from 16 residues. V lost 4 bases, J lost 2 bases, and 18 bases lay in between. The CDR3 DNA is TGTGCCAGAAGCGGGGGTTGGTTGGCAGGGAACTATGGCTACACCTTC. This encodes CARSGGWLAGNYGYTF.

This clonotype appeared once. Since no conserved phenylalanine or tryptophan closes the CDR3, a read error is the likely cause. Because the CDR3's place on the DNA is in doubt, the DNA is left out and the CDR3 is given as listed by TCRdb. The chain is built from TRBV7-8 and TRBJ2-3; whether TRBD1, the table's D call, matches the DNA was not checked. CDR1 and CDR2 from the germline V gene are SGHVS and FQNEAQ. The CDR3 has 19 residues if both end residues are counted. The CDR3 sequence is CASSLFQGPSYGYTFGSGT.

A few counts support this clonotype. This sequence joins TRBV7-8 and TRBJ1-5; D remains unclear. Trimming removed 3 bases at V and 3 bases at J, with 6 bases between. The CDR3 sequence is 13 residues long. From germline, CDR1 is SGHVS and CDR2 FQNEAQ. CDR3 residues: CASSFWLNQPQHF. The CDR3 region has the DNA TGTGCCAGCAGCTTCTGGCTCAATCAGCCCCAGCATTTT.

This chain connects TRBV7-3 to TRBJ2-3; TRBD2 matches at 9 bases. The V gene's germline CDR1 is SGHTA and CDR2 FQGTGA. This CDR3 has 14 residues. V dropped 6 bases and J dropped 3; count of bases not matched to a gene: 4. In nucleotides, the CDR3 is TGTGCCAGCAGGCGGGGGGGCCTAACAGATACGCAGTATTTT. Translation: CASRRGGLTDTQYF.

This rearrangement joins TRBV19 to TRBJ1-5; possible D gene TRBD1, 6 bases. Deletions cut 5 bases from V and 8 bases from J, with 19 bases between. Germline CDR1 LNHDA, CDR2 SQIVND (reference sequence). The CDR3 contains 15 residues. CDR3 in amino acids: CASSPVTGLLEPQHF. The DNA for the CDR3 is TGTGCCAGTAGTCCCGTTACAGGGCTATTGGAGCCCCAGCATTTT.

By proportion, this clonotype is medium-sized (0.01 to 0.1%). The rearrangement joins TRBV27 to TRBJ1-1, with TRBD1 matching over 7 bases. Looked up from germline, CDR1 is MNHEY and CDR2 is SMNVEV (reference sequence). Trimming took 9 bases from V and 5 from J; bases not matched to a gene: 15. The CDR3 has 15 amino acids. The CDR3 spells CASWKWKGAWTEAFF. For the CDR3, the DNA is TGTGCCAGTTGGAAGTGGAAGGGGGCATGGACTGAAGCTTTCTTT.

This clonotype was counted at least ten times. V usage is TRBV6-2 or TRBV6-3 and J usage is TRBJ1-1; D unresolved. This CDR3 contains 14 residues. Trimming stripped 0 bases from V and 0 bases from J, with 5 bases between. Germline lookup yields CDR1 MNHEY and CDR2 SVGEGT. The CDR3 region has the DNA TGTGCCAGCAGTTACTCGGGAGTGAACACTGAAGCTTTCTTT. Translation gives CASSYSGVNTEAFF.

By proportion, this clonotype is medium-sized. The rearrangement joins TRBV19 to TRBJ2-1; TRBD2 might be the D (5 bases). Germline V lookup: CDR1 LNHDA, CDR2 SQIVND (reference sequence). Deletions cut 5 bases from V and 10 bases from J, with 15 bases between. The CDR3 has 13 amino acids. The CDR3 bases are TGTGCCAGTAGTCCCCGGACTTCTGGCGAGCAGTTCTTC. As protein: CASSPRTSGEQFF.

By sample share, this clonotype is medium-sized. V usage is TRBV6-6 and J usage is TRBJ1-5, with a weak D call TRBD1 (5 bases). The CDR3 totals 15 residues. In germline, CDR1 is MNHNY, CDR2 SVGAGI (reference sequence). The V end lost 0 bases, the J end lost 6 bases, and 12 bases lay between the germline ends. CDR3 sequence: CASSYSRWGGQPQHF. CDR3 bases: TGTGCCAGCAGTTACTCGAGGTGGGGGGGTCAGCCCCAGCATTTT.

As to this clonotype: A much bigger clone sits one base away, suggesting this may be a read error. The gene calls are TRBV5-1 and TRBJ2-5, with a weak D call TRBD1 (5 bases). The end of the DNA fits TRBJ2-1 better, so the J call may be wrong. CDR1 SGHRS and CDR2 YFSETQ come from the germline V gene. The CDR3 consists of 11 residues. CDR3 amino acids: CASSWGYEQFF. For the CDR3, the DNA is TGCGCCAGCAGCTGGGGCTACGAGCAGTTCTTC.

The J gene is TRBJ2-2, the V gene TRBV14; unclear D gene. Trimming took 2 bases from V and 6 from J, leaving 10 bases between them. The CDR3 has 14 residues. The germline V gene has CDR1 SGHDN and CDR2 FVKESK. CDR3 DNA: TGTGCCAGCAGCCAATGGGTGGGCGCCGGGGAGCTGTTTTTT. This gives the protein CASSQWVGAGELFF.

Only a few counts were recorded for this clonotype. V and J are TRBV9 and TRBJ2-3; D is possibly TRBD2 (7 bases). Germline V CDR1 and CDR2: SGDLS, YYNGEE. Trimming cost V 3 bases and J 2 bases, with 28 bases left between them. The CDR3 loop spans 20 amino acids. CDR3 nucleotides: TGTGCCAGCAGCGGACGCTTTATGAAACGGGGGGCCGGATCCACAGATACGCAGTATTTT. Its protein product is CASSGRFMKRGAGSTDTQYF. The full variable domain, completed using reference TRBV9 and TRBJ2-3, is DSGVTQTPKHLITATGQRVTLRCSPRSGDLSVYWYQQSLDQGLQFLIQYYNGEERAKGNILERFSAQQFPDLHSELNLSSLELGDSALYFCASSGRFMKRGAGSTDTQYFGPGTRLTVL.

The V call is TRBV28, the J call TRBJ1-1; tentatively, D is TRBD1 (5 bases). The CDR3 runs 16 residues. Germline CDR1 and CDR2: MDHEN and SYDVKM. V was clipped by 6 bases and J by 10 bases, with 27 bases between them. CDR3 loop: CASSAQGYEQLNGAFF. DNA for the CDR3: TGTGCCAGCAGCGCCCAGGGATACGAACAACTGAATGGAGCTTTCTTT.

V is TRBV20-1 and J is TRBJ2-5, with unresolved D. The V gene lost 3 bases and the J gene lost 5 bases, with 10 bases spanning the gap. Germline assignment: CDR1 DFQATT and CDR2 SNEGSKA (reference sequence). The CDR3 loop spans 12 amino acids. The CDR3 loop reads CSARPVSETQYF. The CDR3 nucleotides are TGCAGTGCTAGGCCAGTTTCGGAGACCCAGTACTTC.

This clonotype was seen more than once but under ten times. No conserved phenylalanine or tryptophan ends this CDR3, so it is likely a read error. The DNA is left out, because the CDR3 cannot be placed on it with certainty; the CDR3 is given as TCRdb lists it. The V gene is TRBV7-2, the J gene TRBJ2-6; TRBD2, the D gene given by the table, was not confirmed from the DNA. The CDR3 length equals 18 residues, ends included. The germline V gene has CDR1 SGHTA and CDR2 FQGNSA. The CDR3: CASSLNLPSGSPEQYFGA.

This clonotype showed up just a few times. Here the CDR3 omits its conserved ending phenylalanine or tryptophan, so a read error is the likely source. The DNA is left out, because the CDR3 cannot be placed on it with certainty; the CDR3 is given as TCRdb lists it. V and J are TRBV7-9 and TRBJ1-5. The CDR3 sequence runs 8 residues, both termini included. CDR1 and CDR2 from the germline V gene are SEHNR and FQNEAQ (reference sequence). The CDR3 spells CASSLFGG.

This clonotype has ten or more counts. This chain links TRBV28 with TRBJ2-7; D possibly corresponds to TRBD2 (5 bases). V lost 2 bases and J 3 bases, leaving 5 bases between the germline ends. There are 12 residues in the CDR3. The V gene's germline CDR1 is MDHEN and CDR2 SYDVKM. The CDR3 here is CASSLEGYEQYF. In DNA, the CDR3 is TGTGCCAGCAGTTTAGAGGGCTACGAGCAGTACTTC.

At least ten counts were recorded for this clonotype. One base away lies a much larger clone, so this may be a sequencing read error. The chain is built from TRBV14 and TRBJ2-5; D is unclear. In germline, CDR1 is SGHDN, CDR2 FVKESK. Trimming cost V 0 bases and J 12 bases, with 14 bases left between them. This CDR3 has 13 residues. CDR3 in DNA: TGTGCCAGCAGCCAAGATAGGCCTGGCGGCAAGTACTTC. It specifies CASSQDRPGGKYF. Full variable domain (missing parts from reference TRBV14 and TRBJ2-5): EAGVTQFPSHSVIEKGQTVTLRCDPISGHDNLYWYRRVMGKEIKFLLHFVKESKQDESGMPNNRFLAERTGGTYSTLKVQPAELEDSGVYFCASSQDRPGGKYFGPGTRLLVL.

V usage is TRBV15 and J usage is TRBJ2-7; the match to TRBD1 covers 10 bases. The CDR3 runs to 14 residues. After removal of 5 bases from V and 4 bases from J, the junction contained 5 bases not matched to a gene. The germline V gene encodes CDR1 LNHNV and CDR2 YYDKDF (reference sequence). CDR3 sequence: CATSRDRGGYEQYF. The CDR3 DNA follows: TGTGCCACCAGCCGGGACAGGGGTGGGTACGAGCAGTACTTC.

In its sample, this clonotype was seen many times. CDR3 sequence: CASKHLIQSGNTIYF. CDR3 nucleotide sequence: TGTGCCAGCAAACACCTAATCCAGAGTGGAAACACCATATATTTT. V is TRBV12-3 or TRBV12-4 and J is TRBJ1-3, with D unclear. This CDR3 comprises 15 residues. Trimming took off 7 bases at V and 3 bases at J, with 16 bases between the two ends.

At least ten counts were recorded for this clonotype. The chain recombines TRBV6-1 with TRBJ1-1; D unclear. This CDR3 is built from 11 residues. V shed 7 bases and J shed 1 base, with 4 bases lying between them. Germline CDR1 and CDR2: MNHNS and SASEGT. CDR3 sequence (DNA): TGTGCCAGCAAGGGGAACACTGAAGCTTTCTTT. Translating it yields CASKGNTEAFF.

The V call is TRBV7-6, the J call TRBJ2-5; 11 bases agree with TRBD2. Looked up from germline, CDR1 is SGHVS and CDR2 is FNYEAQ. With 0 bases clipped from V and 11 bases from J, the junction kept 11 bases outside the gene matches. The CDR3 sequence is 16 residues long. CDR3 nucleotide sequence: TGTGCCAGCAGCTTAGCCCTAGCGGGGGGAACAGATATGCAGTACTTC. This codes for CASSLALAGGTDMQYF.

The table lists this clonotype with many counts. This clone may be a read error of a much larger clone one base away. CDR3 sequence reads: CASTHGGSYNEQYF. The CDR3 nucleotides read TGTGCCAGCACCCATGGGGGTTCCTACAATGAGCAGTACTTC. The V and J genes are TRBV6-2 or TRBV6-3 and TRBJ2-5; D is possibly TRBD1 or TRBD2 (5 bases each). The CDR3 is 14 amino acids. V was pared by 7 bases and J by 11 bases, with 23 bases between. Germline-derived CDR1 and CDR2 are MNHEY and SVGEGT.

This clonotype was detected many times. The V gene is TRBV12-3 or TRBV12-4, the J gene TRBJ1-2; TRBD1 is a possible D gene (5 bases). This CDR3 is built from 12 residues. Trimming removed 4 bases at V and 7 bases at J, with 10 bases between. The CDR3 loop is CASSWGSSGYTF. In DNA, the CDR3 is TGTGCCAGCAGTTGGGGCTCCTCTGGCTACACCTTC.

The table lists this clonotype with many counts. This CDR3 reads CASSYPRDTQYF. CDR3 in DNA: TGTGCCAGCAGTTACCCACGAGATACGCAGTATTTT. The chain employs TRBV6-6 and TRBJ2-3; D is unclear. The CDR3 runs to 12 residues. Germline V gives CDR1 MNHNY, CDR2 SVGAGI (reference sequence). The V end was cut by 2 bases, the J end by 5 bases, with 5 bases between.